This record covers a single T cell receptor beta chain. Study processing details: Estimation of nucleated cell counts was performed using reference gene primer amplification. The method was immunoSEQ multiplex PCR; TCRdb's version includes in-frame clones alone and lacks a portion of them. The V and J calls and the clone size are those of that table, but D and trimming were determined from the DNA. The sample has about 120,000 clones; around nine tenths are singletons. The data are from a study of blood T cell repertoires in COVID-19. The wider study: From the United States, Italy and Spain came samples of acute and convalescent COVID-19. Sources were T cells, B-cell-depleted T cells, or PBMCs; the material itself was cDNA or gDNA.

There are 13 residues in the CDR3. In germline, CDR1 is MGHDK, CDR2 SYGVNS. V lost 1 base and J 4 bases, leaving 4 bases between the germline ends. The chain employs TRBV25-1 and TRBJ2-2; no clear D gene. This TCR was sampled from a woman aged 45 to 65 with acute or convalescent COVID-19. Sequenced sample: peripheral blood. The CDR3 nucleotides read TGTGCCAGCAGTGAATTGAGCACCGGGGAGCTGTTTTTT. Its protein product is CASSELSTGELFF.